This is a list of T cell receptor beta chains from one sample in a study of T-cell memory formation after mild COVID-19. TCRdb itself ran the 5' RACE reads through MiXCR, one entry per CDR3 protein. The table includes hundreds of thousands of distinct CDR3 sequences, roughly 21% detected once. Sequenced input: PBMCs or a T cell subset sorted from them (not recorded which). The receptors shown here come from an adult woman who had mild COVID-19 (a few samples of this study predate the infection). Cell type and time point are not known. CDR3s include the opening cysteine and the closing phenylalanine or tryptophan. Each record gives: D gene, J gene, CDR3 length, V gene, clone size, CDR3 DNA, CDR3 protein. A D gene is named only where the DNA matches it firmly. Expanded clones get a size class; other rows say once, few or many, or leave the size out.

D: -
J: TRBJ2-5
length: 14
V: TRBV5-1
size: many
DNA: TGCGCCAGCAGACAGGGATCGTCCCAAGAGACCCAGTACTTC
CDR3: CASRQGSSQETQYF

D: -
J: TRBJ1-1
length: 13
V: TRBV11-1
size: -
DNA: TGTGCCAGCAGCTTAGACGTTGACACTGAAGCTTTCTTT
CDR3: CASSLDVDTEAFF

D: -
J: TRBJ2-1
length: 13
V: TRBV6-5
size: -
DNA: TGTGCCAGCAGTTCCCGACGGCCTGATGAGCAGTTCTTC
CDR3: CASSSRRPDEQFF

D: -
J: TRBJ1-5
length: 12
V: TRBV7-8
size: few
DNA: TGTGCCAGCACCCTTTCGGGCCAGCCCCAGCATTTT
CDR3: CASTLSGQPQHF

D: -
J: TRBJ2-5
length: 12
V: TRBV5-6
size: -
DNA: TGTGCCAGCAGGCTACTGGGGGAGACCCAGTACTTC
CDR3: CASRLLGETQYF

D: -
J: TRBJ2-3
length: 15
V: TRBV20-1
size: few
DNA: TGCAGTGCTACTAAGCAATTGAGGAGCACAGATACGCAGTATTTT
CDR3: CSATKQLRSTDTQYF

D: TRBD2
J: TRBJ2-5
length: 21
V: TRBV29-1
size: few
DNA: TGCAGCGTTGGGGAGGTTGGACTAGCGGGTCACCTTAGGAAATTTTCGGAGACCCAGTACTTC
CDR3: CSVGEVGLAGHLRKFSETQYF

D: -
J: TRBJ2-1
length: 15
V: TRBV7-6
size: -
DNA: TGTGCCACAAATACAGGGTTGCCGGGTTACAATGAGCAGTTCTTC
CDR3: CATNTGLPGYNEQFF

D: -
J: TRBJ2-7
length: 13
V: TRBV3-1
size: few
DNA: TGTGCCAGCAGCCATGGGCTTTGGGCTGAGCAGTACTTC
CDR3: CASSHGLWAEQYF

D: -
J: TRBJ2-7
length: 15
V: TRBV4-2
size: few
DNA: TGTGCCAGCAGCCAAGTCCTCAGGGGAGTGTACGAGCAGTACTTC
CDR3: CASSQVLRGVYEQYF

D: -
J: TRBJ2-3
length: 18
V: TRBV19
size: -
DNA: TGTGCCAGTAGTATCATGACGGCAGTACGGTTGGCGGCGGATACGCAGTATTTT
CDR3: CASSIMTAVRLAADTQYF

D: -
J: TRBJ1-1
length: 13
V: TRBV19
size: -
DNA: TGTGCCACGAAACCTCGTGAACTGACTGAAGCTTTCTTT
CDR3: CATKPRELTEAFF

D: TRBD2
J: TRBJ2-2
length: 14
V: TRBV20-1
size: -
DNA: TGCAGTGCTAGTTCCGCGGGAGTGAGCGGGGAGCTGTTTTTT
CDR3: CSASSAGVSGELFF

D: TRBD2
J: TRBJ2-1
length: 18
V: TRBV27
size: few
DNA: TGTGCCAGCAGTTTGTATCCGGGACTAGCGGGACGCGCCAATGAGCAGTTCTTC
CDR3: CASSLYPGLAGRANEQFF

D: -
J: TRBJ1-5
length: 14
V: TRBV10-3
size: -
DNA: TGTGCCATCAGTGAGGGAATTAGCAATCAGCCCCAGCATTTT
CDR3: CAISEGISNQPQHF

D: -
J: TRBJ2-1
length: 16
V: TRBV9
size: -
DNA: TGTGCCAGCAGCGTAGAGTCCTACATGACTTCCAATGAGCAGTTCTTC
CDR3: CASSVESYMTSNEQFF

D: TRBD1
J: TRBJ2-2
length: 13
V: TRBV7-7
size: -
DNA: TGTGCTAGCAGCCCTGACAGGGCCGGGGAGCTGTTTTTT
CDR3: CASSPDRAGELFF

D: -
J: TRBJ2-5
length: 14
V: TRBV7-6
size: few
DNA: TGTGCCAGCAGCAATCCGGGTTCCGAAGAGACCCAGTACTTC
CDR3: CASSNPGSEETQYF

D: TRBD1
J: TRBJ1-1
length: 16
V: TRBV5-1
size: many
DNA: TGCGCCAGCAGCGACGCCGGGACAGGGCCCCACACTGAAGCTTTCTTT
CDR3: CASSDAGTGPHTEAFF

D: TRBD2
J: TRBJ2-1
length: 15
V: TRBV5-1
size: few
DNA: TGCGCCAGCAGGCCCATCACTAGCGCGGACAATGAGCAGTTCTTC
CDR3: CASRPITSADNEQFF

D: TRBD1
J: TRBJ2-1
length: 20
V: TRBV12-3/TRBV12-4
size: -
DNA: TGTGCCAGCAGTCCCCCCCAGGGACAGGGGGCGCCAAGCTCCTACAATGAGCAGTTCTTC
CDR3: CASSPPQGQGAPSSYNEQFF

D: TRBD1
J: TRBJ2-7
length: 16
V: TRBV5-1
size: -
DNA: TGCGCCAGCAGCAGGGACAGCTATAGTAGCTCCTACGAGCAGTACTTC
CDR3: CASSRDSYSSSYEQYF

D: -
J: TRBJ1-1
length: 14
V: TRBV7-9
size: -
DNA: TGTGCCAGCAGTGGCGGAACAGGGTACACTGAAGCTTTCTTT
CDR3: CASSGGTGYTEAFF

D: -
J: TRBJ1-2
length: 12
V: TRBV12-3/TRBV12-4
size: few
DNA: TGTGCCAGCGCACGTGGGTTCTATGGCTACACCTTC
CDR3: CASARGFYGYTF

D: -
J: TRBJ2-7
length: 14
V: TRBV4-2
size: many
DNA: TGTGCCAGCAGCCAAGATCTGGCTGTAGGCGAGCAGTACTTC
CDR3: CASSQDLAVGEQYF

D: TRBD2
J: TRBJ2-5
length: 14
V: TRBV3-1
size: few
DNA: TGTGCCAGCCATCGGGGGGGGGCGCGGGAGACCCAGTACTTC
CDR3: CASHRGGARETQYF

D: -
J: TRBJ2-7
length: 15
V: TRBV29-1
size: few
DNA: TGCAGCGTTGGGTTCGGAGGAGGGGGAACCTACGAGCAGTACTTC
CDR3: CSVGFGGGGTYEQYF

D: TRBD2
J: TRBJ2-6
length: 17
V: TRBV6-2/TRBV6-3
size: -
DNA: TGTGCCAGCAGTTTTCTAGCGGGTGCCTCTGGGGCCAACGTCCTGACTTTC
CDR3: CASSFLAGASGANVLTF

D: TRBD1
J: TRBJ1-2
length: 14
V: TRBV12-3/TRBV12-4
size: few
DNA: TGTGCCAGCAGTACGGACAGGGGACTCTATGGCTACACCTTC
CDR3: CASSTDRGLYGYTF

D: -
J: TRBJ2-7
length: 11
V: TRBV20-1
size: -
DNA: TGCAGTGCTAGGGGGACGGTCGAGCAGTACTTC
CDR3: CSARGTVEQYF

D: -
J: TRBJ2-4
length: 16
V: TRBV21-1
size: few
DNA: TGTGCCAGCAGCAAAGACCGGGAATCGGCCAAAAACATTCAGTACTTC
CDR3: CASSKDRESAKNIQYF

D: -
J: TRBJ1-1
length: 18
V: TRBV18
size: -
DNA: TGTGCCAGCTCACAAGAGATGCCGGGACACCCTCTAAACACTGAAGCTTTATTT
CDR3: CASSQEMPGHPLNTEALF

D: -
J: TRBJ2-3
length: 19
V: TRBV7-9
size: -
DNA: TGTGCCAGCAGCTACCCACAGACGATTCTTCTCGGATTCACAGATACGCAGTATTTT
CDR3: CASSYPQTILLGFTDTQYF

D: -
J: TRBJ2-7
length: 15
V: TRBV20-1
size: few
DNA: TGCAGTGCGAGTGGGGGCAGGGGACCAGCCTACGAGCAGTACTTC
CDR3: CSASGGRGPAYEQYF

D: -
J: TRBJ1-1
length: 14
V: TRBV6-1
size: few
DNA: TGTGCCAGCAGTGAAGGGGGATCGAACACTGAAGCTTTCTTT
CDR3: CASSEGGSNTEAFF

D: TRBD2
J: TRBJ2-1
length: 16
V: TRBV4-3
size: -
DNA: TGCGCCAGCAGCCAAGACGGAGCGGGATCCTACAATGAGCAGTTCTTC
CDR3: CASSQDGAGSYNEQFF

D: TRBD2
J: TRBJ2-5
length: 15
V: TRBV7-2
size: few
DNA: TGTGCCAGCAGCTACGGGACTAGCGGGACAGAGACCCAGTACTTC
CDR3: CASSYGTSGTETQYF

D: TRBD1
J: TRBJ1-2
length: 11
V: TRBV20-1
size: few
DNA: TGCAGTGGGACAGGGGGCCATGGCTACACCTTC
CDR3: CSGTGGHGYTF

D: -
J: TRBJ2-1
length: 13
V: TRBV6-5
size: -
DNA: TGTGCCAGCAGTTCCGGACGGGCCGCGGAGCAGTTCTTC
CDR3: CASSSGRAAEQFF